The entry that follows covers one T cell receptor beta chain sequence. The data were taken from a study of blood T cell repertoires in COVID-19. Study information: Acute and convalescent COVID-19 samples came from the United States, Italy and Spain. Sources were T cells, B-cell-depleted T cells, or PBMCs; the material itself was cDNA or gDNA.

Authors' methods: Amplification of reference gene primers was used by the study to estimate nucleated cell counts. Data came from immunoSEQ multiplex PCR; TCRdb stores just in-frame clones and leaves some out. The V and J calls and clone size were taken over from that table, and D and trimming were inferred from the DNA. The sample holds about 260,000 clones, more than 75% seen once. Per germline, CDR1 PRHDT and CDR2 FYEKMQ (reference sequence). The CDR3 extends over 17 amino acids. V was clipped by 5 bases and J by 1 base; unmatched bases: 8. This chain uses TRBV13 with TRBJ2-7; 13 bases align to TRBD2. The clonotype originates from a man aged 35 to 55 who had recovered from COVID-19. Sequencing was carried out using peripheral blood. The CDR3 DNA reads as TGTGCCAGCAGCCAACGGACTAGCGGGAGAGATTCCTACGAGCAGTACTTC. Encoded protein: CASSQRTSGRDSYEQYF.